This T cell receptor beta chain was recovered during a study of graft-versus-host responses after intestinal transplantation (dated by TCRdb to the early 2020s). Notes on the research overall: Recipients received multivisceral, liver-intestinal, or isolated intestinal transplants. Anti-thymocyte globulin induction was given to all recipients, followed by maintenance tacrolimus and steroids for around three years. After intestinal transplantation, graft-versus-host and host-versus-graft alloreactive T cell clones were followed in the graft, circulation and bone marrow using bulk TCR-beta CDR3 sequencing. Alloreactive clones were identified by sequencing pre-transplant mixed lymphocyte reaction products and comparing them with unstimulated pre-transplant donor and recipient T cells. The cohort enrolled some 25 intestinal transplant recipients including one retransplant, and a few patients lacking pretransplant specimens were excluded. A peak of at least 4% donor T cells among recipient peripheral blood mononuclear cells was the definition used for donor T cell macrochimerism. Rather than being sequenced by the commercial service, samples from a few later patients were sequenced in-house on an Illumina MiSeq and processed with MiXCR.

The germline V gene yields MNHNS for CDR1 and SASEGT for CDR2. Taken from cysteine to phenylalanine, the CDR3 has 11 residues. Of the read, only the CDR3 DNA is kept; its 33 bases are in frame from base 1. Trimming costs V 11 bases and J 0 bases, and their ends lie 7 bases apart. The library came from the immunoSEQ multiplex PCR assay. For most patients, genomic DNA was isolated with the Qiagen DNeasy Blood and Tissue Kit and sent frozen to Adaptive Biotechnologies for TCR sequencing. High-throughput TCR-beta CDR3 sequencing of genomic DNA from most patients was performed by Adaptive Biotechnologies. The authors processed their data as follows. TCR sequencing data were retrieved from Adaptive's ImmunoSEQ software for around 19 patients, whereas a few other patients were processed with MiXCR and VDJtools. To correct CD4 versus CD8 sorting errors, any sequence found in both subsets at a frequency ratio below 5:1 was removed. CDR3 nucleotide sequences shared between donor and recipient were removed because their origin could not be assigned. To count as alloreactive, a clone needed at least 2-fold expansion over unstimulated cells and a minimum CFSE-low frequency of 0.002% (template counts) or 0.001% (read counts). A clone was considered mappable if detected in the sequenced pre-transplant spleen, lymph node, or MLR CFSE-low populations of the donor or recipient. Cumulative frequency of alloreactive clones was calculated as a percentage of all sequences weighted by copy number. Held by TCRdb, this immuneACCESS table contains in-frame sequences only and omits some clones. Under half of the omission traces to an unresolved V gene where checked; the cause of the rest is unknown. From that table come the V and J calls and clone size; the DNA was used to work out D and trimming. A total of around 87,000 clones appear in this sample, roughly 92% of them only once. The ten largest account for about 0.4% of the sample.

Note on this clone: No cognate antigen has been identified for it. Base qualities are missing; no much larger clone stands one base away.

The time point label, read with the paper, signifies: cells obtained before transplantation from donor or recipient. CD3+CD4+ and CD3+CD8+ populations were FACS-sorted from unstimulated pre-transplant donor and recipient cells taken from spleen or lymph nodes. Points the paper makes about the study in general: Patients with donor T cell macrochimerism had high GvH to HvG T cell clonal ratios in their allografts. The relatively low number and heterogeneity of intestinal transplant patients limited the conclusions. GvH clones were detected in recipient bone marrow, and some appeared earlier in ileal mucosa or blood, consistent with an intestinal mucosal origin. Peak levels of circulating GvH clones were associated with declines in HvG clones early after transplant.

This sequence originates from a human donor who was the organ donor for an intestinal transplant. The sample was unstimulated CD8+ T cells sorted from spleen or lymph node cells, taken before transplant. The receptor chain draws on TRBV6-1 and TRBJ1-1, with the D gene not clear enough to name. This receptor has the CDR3 CASDMNTEAFF. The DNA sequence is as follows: TGTGCCTCAGATATGAACACTGAAGCTTTCTTT.